Here is one T cell receptor beta chain with its context. The sample comes from a study of blood T cell repertoires in COVID-19. Study at large: T cells, B-cell-depleted T cells, or PBMCs provided the cDNA or gDNA that served as material.

Authors' methods: Amplifying reference gene primers gave estimates of nucleated cell counts. TCRdb keeps only in-frame clones here, not all; method: immunoSEQ multiplex PCR. The V and J calls and clone size are taken from that table; D and trimming were inferred from the DNA. This sample has about 190,000 clones, with around 90% found just once. The V and J ends lost 6 bases and 1 base respectively, with 16 bases between them. The length of the CDR3 is 15 residues. CDR1 and CDR2 (germline): WSHSY, SAAADI. The sequence was obtained from a man in his fifties or sixties with acute or convalescent COVID-19. The sequencing sample was made of peripheral blood. The chain joins TRBV10-2 to TRBJ2-7; a weak D match, TRBD1 (7 bases). Written as DNA, the CDR3 is TGCGCCAGCAGGTTGGAGGGGGCAGGTTCCTACGAGCAGTACTTC. This translates into CASRLEGAGSYEQYF.